This TCR beta chain is from a study of T cell responses to AZD1222 COVID-19 vaccine. The study's findings and limits: Repertoire sampling happened only post peak T cell response. Reports indicate that nearly half of spike-specific TCRs are directed at unmutated variant regions. With two AZD1222 doses given, Spike-specific TCR breadth and depth both rose. White British people made up most donors, females outnumbered males, and clonal diversity was possibly underestimated.

Data came from immunoSEQ multiplex PCR; TCRdb stores just in-frame clones and leaves some out. Here the sample spans some 62,000 clones, approximately 80% being singletons. Comments on this clone: Its antigen is not known.

The germline V gene has CDR1 MNHEY and CDR2 SVGEGT. V was clipped by 2 bases and J by 6 bases, with 16 bases between them. The CDR3 has 15 amino acids. Specimen: peripheral blood, collected on day 0 of AZD1222 vaccination. The receptor was derived from an adult in good health. The V gene is TRBV6-2 or TRBV6-3, the J gene TRBJ1-2; D gene ambiguous. Here the CDR3 reads CASSYQESRVDGYTF. The CDR3 DNA follows: TGTGCCAGCAGTTACCAGGAGTCCCGGGTTGATGGCTACACCTTC.